This is a list of T cell receptor beta chains from one sample in a study of T cell changes during pregnancy in multiple sclerosis. Data came from immunoSEQ multiplex PCR; TCRdb stores just in-frame clones and leaves some out. The repertoire holds some 38,000 clones, with approximately 91% as singletons. The source material was CD4+ T cells from peripheral blood mononuclear cells, sampled after pregnancy. Receptors were obtained from a female donor in good health, enrolled as a control in a pregnancy study. Each CDR3 is given with its conserved first and last residue. D genes are given only for firm matches. Clone size is not always given. Where it is, it says once, few, many or a class for expanded clones.

len	v_gene	j_gene	d_gene	abundance	CDR3nt	CDR3aa
17	TRBV13	TRBJ1-4	NA	NA	TGTGCCAGCAGTACCAGACGGCTGACTACAACTAATGAAAAACTGTTTTTT	CASSTRRLTTTNEKLFF
12	TRBV29-1	TRBJ2-7	NA	NA	TGCAGCGTTGCCGACAGTTCCTACGAGCAGTACTTC	CSVADSSYEQYF
15	TRBV6-1	TRBJ1-4	NA	NA	TGTGCCAGCAGTGATTCGACGGAGCCTAATGAAAAACTGTTTTTT	CASSDSTEPNEKLFF
15	TRBV5-1	TRBJ2-7	NA	NA	TGCGCCAGCAGCTTGAGTTTCGGCGGATCCTACGAGCAGTACTTC	CASSLSFGGSYEQYF
14	TRBV6-1	TRBJ2-7	NA	NA	TGTGCCAGCAGTCGAGACTACTCCTTATACGAGCAGTACTTC	CASSRDYSLYEQYF
17	TRBV7-8	TRBJ2-4	NA	NA	TGTGCCAGCAGCTTAGGGAGATTCGGGTTAGCCAAAAACATTCAGTACTTC	CASSLGRFGLAKNIQYF
14	TRBV7-9	TRBJ1-5	TRBD1	NA	TGTGCCAGCAGCGTACAGGGGGTCAATCAGCCCCAGCATTTT	CASSVQGVNQPQHF
15	TRBV9	TRBJ1-3	NA	NA	TGTGCCAGCAGCGTAGGGCACACCTCTGGAAACACCATATATTTT	CASSVGHTSGNTIYF
15	TRBV5-4	TRBJ2-7	NA	NA	TGTGCCAGCAGCACCTTTGATAGCCGGTCGGGGGAGCAGTACTTC	CASSTFDSRSGEQYF
17	TRBV7-7	TRBJ2-3	TRBD2	NA	TGTGCCAGCAGCCCAGGACTAGCGGGAGGGAGCACAGATACGCAGTATTTT	CASSPGLAGGSTDTQYF
13	TRBV29-1	TRBJ2-3	NA	NA	TGCAGCGTTCGGACCTCGAGGGTAGATACGCAGTATTTT	CSVRTSRVDTQYF
13	TRBV10-3	TRBJ2-7	NA	NA	TGTGCCATCAGTTACCGGGACTCCTACGAGCAGTACTTC	CAISYRDSYEQYF
17	TRBV7-8	TRBJ2-7	TRBD2	NA	TGTGCCAGCAGCCCCCCCCGCCGGACTAGCGGGAGGTACGAGCAGTACTTC	CASSPPRRTSGRYEQYF
14	TRBV6-5	TRBJ2-1	TRBD2	NA	TGTGCCAGCAGGACAGCGGGGGCTAACAATGAGCAGTTCTTC	CASRTAGANNEQFF
13	TRBV18	TRBJ1-1	NA	NA	TGTGCCAGCTCACCAAATGGCGGCACTGAAGCTTTCTTT	CASSPNGGTEAFF
14	TRBV5-4	TRBJ2-7	TRBD1	NA	TGTGCCAGCAGCCCCGGGACAGGGGTTTACGAGCAGTACTTC	CASSPGTGVYEQYF
15	TRBV6-6	TRBJ1-1	NA	NA	TGTGCCAGCAGTGATAGAGGAGGCTTGAACACTGAAGCTTTCTTT	CASSDRGGLNTEAFF
10	TRBV30	TRBJ2-1	NA	NA	TGTGCCTGGAGTCGAGGTGAGCAGTTCTTC	CAWSRGEQFF
16	TRBV7-2	TRBJ2-4	TRBD2	NA	TGTGCCAGCAGCTCCACTAGCGGTATAGCCAAAAACATTCAGTACTTC	CASSSTSGIAKNIQYF
16	TRBV5-4	TRBJ2-2	TRBD2	few	TGTGCCAGCAGCCCGGGACTAGCGGGAGGCACCGGGGAGCTGTTTTTT	CASSPGLAGGTGELFF
19	TRBV10-3	TRBJ2-1	TRBD2	NA	TGTGCCATCAGTGAATGGAGCGGGAGGGCCATGACCCCGAATAATGAGCAGTTCTTC	CAISEWSGRAMTPNNEQFF
15	TRBV9	TRBJ2-7	NA	NA	TGTGCCAGCAGCCCCCGAAGAAGCGCGACCTACGAGCAGTACTTC	CASSPRRSATYEQYF
14	TRBV7-6	TRBJ1-6	NA	NA	TGTGCCAGCAGCTTAGGGGGGCTAGGGTCACCCCTCCACTTT	CASSLGGLGSPLHF